The 18 T cell receptor beta chains given below trace back to one sample, sequenced in a study of CD8+CD57+ T cells in acquired aplastic anemia. CDR3 and TCR beta VDJ profiling relied on genomic DNA as the template. TCRdb fed the reads into MiXCR, producing one record per CDR3 protein. Among 200,000 to 300,000 distinct CDR3 sequences listed, approximately 45% were seen once. Those patients picked for sequencing had displayed CD8+CD57+ cell expansion on flow cytometry. The sample was sorted CD4+, CD8+, or CD8+CD57+ T cells (not recorded which) from PBMCs. The origin of the receptors is a human donor with aplastic anemia.

The CDR3 sequence: CASSTTGNGHGNTIYF. Written as DNA, the CDR3 is TGTGCCAGTAGTACGACAGGGAACGGTCATGGAAACACCATATATTTT. V is TRBV19 and J is TRBJ1-3; 7 bases map to TRBD1. V was pared by 4 bases and J by 3 bases, with 9 bases of the junction left unmatched. CDR1 and CDR2 (germline): LNHDA, SQIVND (reference sequence). The CDR3 extends over 16 amino acids.

The chain combines TRBV7-8 with TRBJ1-2, with D perhaps matching TRBD1 (6 bases). Germline V gene sequence: CDR1 SGHVS, CDR2 FQNEAQ. V lost 6 bases, J lost 6 bases, and 20 bases lay in between. The CDR3 consists of 15 residues. CDR3 in amino acids: CASRYPTGQEDGYTF. The CDR3 DNA sequence: TGTGCCAGCAGATACCCTACAGGGCAGGAGGATGGCTACACCTTC.

The J gene is TRBJ1-2, the V gene TRBV29-1; 7 nucleotides line up with TRBD1. CDR1 and CDR2 from the germline V gene are SQVTM and ANQGSEA. CDR3 length equals 13 residues. The trim removed 5 bases at V and 8 bases at J, leaving 11 bases unmatched. CDR3 DNA: TGCAGCGTTATGGACAGGACCTCCTTGGGCTACACCTTC. This sequence encodes CSVMDRTSLGYTF.

This clonotype was counted at least ten times. The chain combines TRBV2 with TRBJ1-6; tentative D call: TRBD1 (5 bases). This CDR3 is 13 amino acids long. Trimming pared 9 bases from V and 8 bases from J, leaving 14 bases between. CDR1 and CDR2 from the germline V gene are SNHLY and FYNNEI. The CDR3 nucleotides are TGTGCCAGTCCTGGGGGGATCGATTCACCCCTCCACTTT. Its translation is CASPGGIDSPLHF.

J is TRBJ2-5 and V is TRBV14; D is possibly TRBD2 (6 bases). Trimming pared 6 bases from V and 6 bases from J, leaving 20 bases between. The CDR3 has 15 amino acids. Germline CDR1 SGHDN, CDR2 FVKESK. The CDR3 is CASSYSGGMGQTQYF. The CDR3 nucleotides are TGTGCCAGCAGTTACTCCGGAGGGATGGGACAGACCCAGTACTTC.

This clonotype was counted ten times or more. V gene TRBV7-9 combines with J gene TRBJ2-7, with D possibly being TRBD1 (6 bases). This CDR3 region has 15 residues. Deletions cut 5 bases from V and 2 bases from J, with 16 bases between. Germline V CDR1 and CDR2: SEHNR, FQNEAQ (reference sequence). This CDR3 is CASSGVQGSTYEQYF. The DNA of the CDR3 is TGTGCCAGCAGCGGGGTCCAGGGGTCCACCTACGAGCAGTACTTC.

This clonotype has ten or more counts. The chain couples TRBV4-3 to TRBJ1-6; a possible D gene is TRBD1 (5 bases). This CDR3 has 16 residues. The germline gives CDR1 LGHNA, CDR2 YSLEER. V lost 0 bases to trimming and J lost 6 bases, with 12 bases between them. CDR3: CASSQDYRGTNSPLHF. The CDR3 nucleotides are TGCGCCAGCAGCCAAGATTATCGGGGGACTAATTCACCCCTCCACTTT.

This clonotype was recorded a few times. V gene TRBV5-1 combines with J gene TRBJ1-3; D is undetermined. The V and J ends lost 1 base and 2 bases respectively, with 10 bases between them. CDR1 is SGHRS, CDR2 YFSETQ, per germline. The CDR3 length is 15 residues. CDR3 sequence reads: CASSLSGLPGNTIYF. DNA for the CDR3: TGCGCCAGCAGCTTGAGCGGGCTCCCTGGAAACACCATATATTTT.

This clonotype was seen more than once but under ten times. The chain is built from TRBV11-3 and TRBJ1-6; no definite D call. Germline values: CDR1 SGHNT, CDR2 YENEEA. The CDR3 consists of 17 residues. Trimming pared 5 bases from V and 0 bases from J, leaving 14 bases between. DNA of the CDR3: TGTGCCAGCAGCCAAGATGTCGCGAGCTCCTATAATTCACCCCTCCACTTT. Translating gives CASSQDVASSYNSPLHF.

This clonotype was recorded at least ten times. V and J are TRBV20-1 and TRBJ1-1, with D possibly TRBD1 on 6 matching bases. The V end lost 3 bases, the J end lost 4 bases, and 12 bases lay between the germline ends. The germline CDR1 and CDR2 sequences are DFQATT and SNEGSKA (reference sequence). The CDR3 spans 13 residues. This CDR3 is CSASWQGITEAFF. The CDR3 nucleotides are TGCAGTGCTAGTTGGCAGGGGATCACTGAAGCTTTCTTT.

This sequence joins TRBV27 and TRBJ2-3; unclear D gene. CDR1 and CDR2 from the germline V gene are MNHEY and SMNVEV (reference sequence). The CDR3 has 14 residues. Trimming pared 5 bases from V and 0 bases from J, leaving 9 bases between. The CDR3 DNA sequence: TGTGCCAGCAGTCGCCCTTCTAGCACAGATACGCAGTATTTT. Translation: CASSRPSSTDTQYF.

Turning to this clonotype: This likely comes from a read error, as the CDR3 has no conserved phenylalanine or tryptophan at its end. V usage is TRBV11-3 and J usage is TRBJ2-7; D call uncertain. Trimming took 0 bases from V and 7 from J, leaving 7 bases between them. The CDR3 runs to 12 residues. Looked up from germline, CDR1 is SGHNT and CDR2 is YENEEA. The CDR3 bases are TGTGCCAGCAGCTTAGATCAAGGGGAGCAGTACCTC. Amino acids: CASSLDQGEQYL.

The chain employs TRBV11-3 and TRBJ2-7; possible D gene TRBD1, 6 bases. V gave up 8 bases and J gave up 3 bases, with 17 bases separating them. The CDR3 is 14 amino acids. Germline CDR1 SGHNT, CDR2 YENEEA. The CDR3 nucleotides are TGTGCCAGCGGCAACCTAGCACAGGGCTACGAGCAGTACTTC. Protein: CASGNLAQGYEQYF.

The chain links TRBV30 to TRBJ2-3; 7 bases match TRBD1. Germline CDR1 reads GTSNPN; CDR2 reads SVGIG (reference sequence). Losses at the gene ends were 4 bases for V and 1 base for J; bases not matched to a gene: 14. This CDR3 region has 17 residues. The CDR3: CAWTSPRGGRGTDTQYF. CDR3 DNA: TGTGCCTGGACATCACCCAGAGGGGGCCGAGGCACAGATACGCAGTATTTT.

This clonotype was seen ten or more times. The chain employs TRBV7-8 and TRBJ1-3, with 7 bases lining up with TRBD1. The ends lost 0 bases at V and 4 bases at J; junction bases unmatched: 6. Germline-derived CDR1 and CDR2 are SGHVS and FQNEAQ. The CDR3 is 16 residues long. The CDR3 DNA reads as TGTGCCAGCAGCTTAGCAAGGGGGCGACGCGGAAACACCATATATTTT. Its translation: CASSLARGRRGNTIYF.

This clonotype was observed at least ten times. This chain connects TRBV29-1 to TRBJ2-7; D is ambiguous. The CDR3 spans 11 residues. Trimming stripped 4 bases from V and 7 bases from J, with 11 bases between. Germline V gives CDR1 SQVTM, CDR2 ANQGSEA. Here the CDR3 DNA reads TGCAGCGTTGTCGAATCCCAGGAGCAGTACTTC. Amino acids: CSVVESQEQYF.

This sequence joins TRBV15 and TRBJ2-7; D unresolved. V lost 4 bases and J lost 3, with 10 bases in between. Looked up from germline, CDR1 is LNHNV and CDR2 is YYDKDF (reference sequence). This CDR3 region has 13 residues. The DNA of the CDR3 is TGTGCCACCAGCAAATCCAGCTTCTACGAGCAGTACTTC. As protein: CATSKSSFYEQYF.

Ten or more counts support this clonotype. The V gene is TRBV7-6, the J gene TRBJ1-5, with D perhaps TRBD1 (5 bases). This CDR3 has 17 amino acids. In germline, CDR1 is SGHVS, CDR2 FNYEAQ. V lost 6 bases and J 0 bases, leaving 18 bases between the germline ends. In DNA form, the CDR3 reads TGTGCCAGCAGTCGGGACGGCCTTCGTGATAGCAATCAGCCCCAGCATTTT. Its protein is CASSRDGLRDSNQPQHF.